The rows below give T cell receptor beta chains drawn from one sample of a study of beta chain features in type 1 diabetes. Produced via immunoSEQ multiplex PCR; TCRdb's table is partial and in-frame only. Of roughly 450,000 clones in the sample, over 9.5% are singletons; the top ten hold over 0.04%. Sequenced: naive CD4+ T cells from blood. The receptor set was obtained from a woman between 18 and 29 years old in good health. The CDR3 runs from the conserved cysteine through the conserved F or W. A D gene is named only where the DNA matches it firmly. Clone sizes are given selectively: once, few, many, or a class where the clone is expanded.

>TRBV5-4|16|-|TRBD1|TRBJ2-1
TGTGCCAGCAGCAAACCGGGGACAGGAGTTTACAATGAGCAGTTCTTC
CASSKPGTGVYNEQFF
>TRBV5-6|14|-|TRBD1|TRBJ1-1
TGTGCCAGCAGCTTGGGGACAGGGAACACTGAAGCTTTCTTT
CASSLGTGNTEAFF
>TRBV10-3|14|-|-|TRBJ1-4
TGTGCCATCAGTGAGCCTAACGTCGGGGAAAAACTGTTTTTT
CAISEPNVGEKLFF
>TRBV2|11|few|-|TRBJ2-5
TGTGCCAGCAGTGATGGGAGGACCCAGTACTTC
CASSDGRTQYF
>TRBV7-3|10|-|-|TRBJ2-1
TGTGCCAGCAGCCCCAGAGAGCAGTTCTTC
CASSPREQFF
>TRBV15|16|-|TRBD1|TRBJ2-1
TGTGCCACCAGCAGTATGACAGGGGCCTCCTACAATGAGCAGTTCTTC
CATSSMTGASYNEQFF
>TRBV18|15|few|-|TRBJ2-7
TGTGCCAGCTCACCAGGGGCAGGGGTGATCTACGAGCAGTACTTC
CASSPGAGVIYEQYF
>TRBV19|13|few|-|TRBJ2-3
TGTGCCAGTAGTTATGGCAGGGTGGATACGCAGTATTTT
CASSYGRVDTQYF
>TRBV15|17|few|-|TRBJ1-2
TGTGCCACCAGCAGAGATCGGCGGGGCGACCTTAACTATGGCTACACCTTC
CATSRDRRGDLNYGYTF
>TRBV9|15|-|-|TRBJ2-5
TGTGCCAGCAGCGTAGCTGGGGGAGTCCAAGAGACCCAGTACTTC
CASSVAGGVQETQYF